The 23 T cell receptor beta chains listed next were all sequenced from one sample in a study of T cells in Graves' hyperthyroidism and ophthalmopathy. Amplification of TCR beta CDR3 regions used RNA as the template. The TCR CDR3 was amplified in a first-round RT-PCR using the HTBI primer set. In TCRdb, the multiplex PCR reads were re-called with MiXCR into one record per CDR3 protein. The data contain hundreds of thousands of distinct CDR3 sequences, 18% of them singletons. Source material: blood. All receptors come from a woman in her forties or fifties with Graves' hyperthyroidism that later progressed to Graves' ophthalmopathy.

This clonotype was observed a handful of times. The chain uses TRBV18 and TRBJ1-1; D remains unclear. CDR3 length equals 16 residues. Germline CDR1 KGHSH, CDR2 LQKENI. V was cut by 0 bases and J by 0 bases, with 11 bases left in between. DNA of the CDR3: TGTGCCAGCTCACCACCCACCTTCGGGGTGAACACTGAAGCTTTCTTT. Protein sequence: CASSPPTFGVNTEAFF.

About this clonotype itself: Its ends do not fully match the called genes, so a read error is possible. V is TRBV5-1 and J is TRBJ2-5; TRBD1 or TRBD2 may be the D gene (5 bases each). The CDR3 consists of 15 residues. Germline values: CDR1 SGHRS, CDR2 YFSETQ. CDR3 DNA sequence: TGTGCCAGCAGCCATGGCTCCGGGACGCAAGAGACCCAGTACTTC. Translation: CASSHGSGTQETQYF.

This clonotype was observed many times. This chain joins TRBV11-2 and TRBJ2-5; D is undetermined. The CDR3 runs 14 residues. The V end was cut by 1 base, the J end by 4 bases, with 10 bases between. CDR1 and CDR2 (germline): SGHAT, FQNNGV. This chain's CDR3 is CASSLGSRPETQYF. CDR3 coding DNA: TGTGCCAGCAGCTTAGGATCCCGGCCAGAGACCCAGTACTTC.

On this clonotype: The junction and the germline gene differ at one end; a read error may be behind it. This chain links TRBV7-6 with TRBJ2-1; D unresolved. CDR1 is SGHVS and CDR2 is FNYEAQ in the germline V gene. There are 13 residues in the CDR3. In DNA, the CDR3 is TGTGCCAGCAGCTTATGGGAATACAATGAGCGGTTCTTC. Its protein is CASSLWEYNERFF.

The chain joins TRBV6-2 or TRBV6-3 to TRBJ2-7, with 10 bases fitting TRBD1. Trimming removed 7 bases from V and 2 bases from J; junction bases left unmatched: 8. This CDR3 spans 15 amino acids. The germline CDR1 and CDR2 sequences are MNHEY and SVGEGT. The CDR3 coding sequence is TGTGCCAGCAACTCAATAGGGACAGGGGCCTACGAGCAGTACTTC. This translates into CASNSIGTGAYEQYF.

This clonotype was seen ten or more times. This chain links TRBV19 with TRBJ1-1; possible D gene TRBD1, 6 bases. This CDR3 is built from 14 residues. The germline CDR1 and CDR2 sequences are LNHDA and SQIVND (reference sequence). V dropped 7 bases and J dropped 5 bases, with 17 bases sitting between them. In DNA form, the CDR3 reads TGTGCCAGTAACTCACAGGGTCCGGGAACTGAAGCTTTCTTT. This translates into CASNSQGPGTEAFF.

There are a few counts of this clonotype. The chain recombines TRBV7-9 with TRBJ1-4; 7 nucleotides line up with TRBD1. The trim removed 2 bases at V and 8 bases at J, leaving 5 bases unmatched. The CDR3 spans 14 residues. CDR1 and CDR2 (germline): SEHNR, FQNEAQ (reference sequence). The CDR3 nucleotides read TGTGCCAGCAGCTTAAGCCAGGGGGAGGAAAAACTGTTTTTT. Translation: CASSLSQGEEKLFF.

In this sample, this clonotype turned up many times. V and J are TRBV14 and TRBJ2-1, with D perhaps matching TRBD2 (7 bases). CDR1 and CDR2 (germline): SGHDN, FVKESK. V lost 6 bases and J 5 bases, leaving 20 bases between the germline ends. CDR3 size: 16 residues. This chain's CDR3 is CASSKEGGTRDNEQFF. The CDR3 coding sequence is TGTGCCAGCAGTAAGGAGGGGGGGACTCGCGACAATGAGCAGTTCTTC. The variable domain in full, completed from reference TRBV14 and TRBJ2-1, reads EAGVTQFPSHSVIEKGQTVTLRCDPISGHDNLYWYRRVMGKEIKFLLHFVKESKQDESGMPNNRFLAERTGGTYSTLKVQPAELEDSGVYFCASSKEGGTRDNEQFFGPGTRLTVL.

Many counts were recorded for this clonotype. This sequence joins TRBV3-1 and TRBJ1-2, with 9 bases identical to TRBD1. The ends lost 0 bases at V and 4 bases at J; junction bases unmatched: 12. This CDR3 region has 18 residues. Germline CDR1 reads LGHDT; CDR2 reads YNNKEL (reference sequence). CDR3 loop: CASSQEFTGGGGSYGYTF. DNA of the CDR3: TGTGCCAGCAGCCAAGAGTTTACAGGGGGCGGTGGATCCTATGGCTACACCTTC.

The CDR3 DNA follows: TGCAGCGTCCTGACAGTTCACTACAATGAGCAGTTCTTC. This encodes CSVLTVHYNEQFF. The gene calls are TRBV29-1 and TRBJ2-1, with D possibly matching TRBD1 (5 bases). Germline V gives CDR1 SQVTM, CDR2 ANQGSEA. Trimming cost V 6 bases and J 3 bases, with 12 bases left between them. This CDR3 has 13 amino acids.

This clonotype was recorded a few times. The genes are TRBV7-9 and TRBJ1-2; maybe TRBD1 (5 bases). The CDR3 runs to 16 residues. The V gene's germline CDR1 is SEHNR and CDR2 FQNEAQ (reference sequence). V lost 1 base to trimming and J lost 0 bases, with 12 bases between them. The CDR3 spells CASSLDRQTANYGYTF. CDR3 nucleotides: TGTGCCAGCAGCTTAGACAGACAGACCGCTAACTATGGCTACACCTTC. Full variable domain (missing parts from reference TRBV7-9 and TRBJ1-2): DTGVSQNPRHKITKRGQNVTFRCDPISEHNRLYWYRQTLGQGPEFLTYFQNEAQLEKSRLLSDRFSAERPKGSFSTLEIQRTEQGDSAMYLCASSLDRQTANYGYTFGSGTRLTVV.

The table lists this clonotype with a few counts. The rearrangement uses TRBV20-1 and TRBJ2-5; TRBD1 matches 10 bases. The CDR3 runs to 14 residues. Germline V gene sequence: CDR1 DFQATT, CDR2 SNEGSKA (reference sequence). V was clipped by 5 bases and J by 4 bases; unmatched bases: 7. Here the CDR3 DNA reads TGCAGTGCTCCGGGGACAGGGGTGCTAGAGACCCAGTACTTC. Amino acids: CSAPGTGVLETQYF.

This clonotype was counted many times. V usage is TRBV7-2 and J usage is TRBJ1-1; 7 nucleotides match TRBD1. Germline V CDR1 and CDR2: SGHTA, FQGNSA. Unmatched junction bases numbered 9, after V lost 2 bases and J lost 3 bases. The CDR3 runs to 16 residues. CDR3 loop: CASSLSVRGTYTEAFF. CDR3 sequence (DNA): TGTGCCAGCAGCTTATCCGTCAGGGGGACATACACTGAAGCTTTCTTT.

The chain couples TRBV6-1 to TRBJ2-7, with D possibly matching TRBD1 (7 bases). Germline V gene lookup returns CDR1 MNHNS and CDR2 SASEGT. The CDR3 length is 14 residues. V was cut by 8 bases and J by 6 bases, with 20 bases left in between. The CDR3 DNA is TGTGCCAGCCAAACCATTAGACAGGGAGGCGAGCAGTACTTC. This translates into CASQTIRQGGEQYF.

This clonotype was counted many times. V usage is TRBV12-3 or TRBV12-4 and J usage is TRBJ2-1; perhaps TRBD2 as D (5 bases). V shed 6 bases and J shed 0 bases, with 21 bases lying between them. This CDR3 comprises 18 residues. CDR3 loop: CASRTMAGLLSSYNEQFF. The CDR3 coding sequence is TGTGCCAGCAGAACAATGGCCGGACTCCTCAGCTCCTACAATGAGCAGTTCTTC.

The chain is built from TRBV18 and TRBJ2-7; 9 bases are a match to TRBD1. CDR3 size: 12 residues. J was trimmed by 5 bases and V by 8 bases; bases with no gene match: 4. From germline, CDR1 is KGHSH and CDR2 LQKENI. CDR3 protein: CASAQGAHEQYF. The DNA of the CDR3 is TGTGCCAGCGCACAGGGGGCCCACGAGCAGTACTTC. Full variable domain (remainder filled in from reference TRBV18 and TRBJ2-7): NAGVMQNPRHLVRRRGQEARLRCSPMKGHSHVYWYRQLPEEGLKFMVYLQKENIIDESGMPKERFSAEFPKEGPSILRIQQVVRGDSAAYFCASAQGAHEQYFGPGTRLTVT.

In its sample, this clonotype was seen many times. The chain carries TRBV3-1 and TRBJ2-7; D gene unclear. Trimming took 2 bases from V and 7 from J, leaving 15 bases between them. Germline CDR1 is LGHDT and CDR2 is YNNKEL (reference sequence). This CDR3 comprises 14 residues. CDR3 bases: TGTGCCAGCAGCCAAAGTAGCCCCGCCTGGGAGCAGTACTTC. Translating gives CASSQSSPAWEQYF.

This clonotype was recorded many times. V gene TRBV5-5 combines with J gene TRBJ2-2; D is perhaps TRBD2 (5 bases). Trimming took 4 bases from V and 0 from J, leaving 13 bases between them. The germline CDR1 and CDR2 sequences are SGHKS and YYEKEE (reference sequence). The CDR3 runs 16 residues. CDR3 sequence reads: CASSLRTVPNTGELFF. In DNA form, the CDR3 reads TGTGCCAGCAGCCTTCGGACTGTACCGAACACCGGGGAGCTGTTTTTT.

The sample holds many counts of this clonotype. The chain combines TRBV27 with TRBJ1-6, with a weak D call TRBD1 (5 bases). Germline V gives CDR1 MNHEY, CDR2 SMNVEV (reference sequence). The CDR3 is made up of 14 amino acids. V dropped 4 bases and J dropped 8 bases, with 12 bases sitting between them. CDR3 region: CASSSYKGDSPLHF. The CDR3 DNA sequence: TGTGCCAGCAGTTCCTACAAAGGGGATTCACCCCTCCACTTT.

This clonotype was detected ten times or more. The CDR3 region has the DNA TGTGCCTGGAGTAACTCCGGGACAGGGGAGGGCTACACCTTC. Translated, it gives CAWSNSGTGEGYTF. V is TRBV30 and J is TRBJ1-2; 10 positions match TRBD1. CDR3 length: 14 amino acids. The ends lost 2 bases at V and 8 bases at J; junction bases unmatched: 8. Germline lookup yields CDR1 GTSNPN and CDR2 SVGIG (reference sequence).

This clonotype was observed a handful of times. This rearrangement joins TRBV6-5 to TRBJ1-1; perhaps TRBD1 as D (5 bases). The CDR3 spans 11 residues. The germline V and J ends were trimmed by 5 bases and 10 bases, with 11 bases remaining between them. Germline V gives CDR1 MNHEY, CDR2 SVGAGI. CDR3 bases: TGTGCCAGCAGTCAAGGGACCGGAGCTTTCTTT. As protein: CASSQGTGAFF.

At least ten counts were recorded for this clonotype. The CDR3 here is CASTFQGGPDPEAFF. The CDR3 DNA follows: TGTGCCAGCACATTCCAGGGGGGTCCCGACCCTGAAGCTTTCTTT. The chain combines TRBV2 with TRBJ1-1; TRBD1 matches at 7 bases. The CDR3 is made up of 15 amino acids. J was trimmed by 6 bases and V by 7 bases; bases with no gene match: 14. Germline assignment: CDR1 SNHLY and CDR2 FYNNEI.

At least ten counts were recorded for this clonotype. The J gene is TRBJ2-1, the V gene TRBV5-1; either TRBD1 or TRBD2 may supply D (6 bases each). The CDR3 covers 16 residues. The germline gives CDR1 SGHRS, CDR2 YFSETQ. Deletions cut 1 base from V and 1 base from J, with 12 bases between. The CDR3 protein is CASSLNGGGSYNEQFF. Written as DNA, the CDR3 is TGCGCCAGCAGCTTGAACGGGGGCGGGTCCTACAATGAGCAGTTCTTC.